The T cell receptor (beta chain) described here comes from a study of cytomegalovirus exposure and HLA in healthy donors. Amplification used 60 Vbeta primers and 13 Jbeta primers. TCRdb's copy holds only in-frame clones and misses some; the assay was immunoSEQ multiplex PCR. The sample lists over 150,000 clones, 75% to 85% occurring once. Germline V lookup: CDR1 SGHTA, CDR2 FQGNSA. The germline V and J ends were trimmed by 4 bases and 5 bases, with 17 bases remaining between them. The CDR3 spans 15 residues. The TCR sequence derives from a man aged 50 to 60 in good health and CMV-seropositive. J is TRBJ1-1 and V is TRBV7-2; D uncertain. What was sequenced was PBMCs. CDR3 region: CASSSVGVSSTEAFF. CDR3 DNA sequence: TGTGCCAGCAGCTCAGTCGGGGTCTCGAGTACTGAAGCTTTCTTT. Together with reference TRBV7-2 and TRBJ1-1, the CDR3 gives the full variable domain: GAGVSQSPSNKVTEKGKDVELRCDPISGHTALYWYRQSLGQGLEFLIYFQGNSAPDKSGLPSDRFSAERTGGSVSTLTIQRTQQEDSAVYLCASSSVGVSSTEAFFGQGTRLTVV.